This T cell receptor beta chain was documented in a study of CD8 T cells in ankylosing spondylitis. Study findings and constraints: CD8+ disease-linked clones were present at relatively low frequencies in blood. Reported data indicate significant enrichment of disease-linked clones within matched ankylosing spondylitis synovial fluid.

For TCR beta, libraries came from quantitative 5'-RACE with molecular barcodes. TCRdb redid the calling of the 5' RACE reads with MiXCR, one entry per CDR3 protein. The data hold 25,000 to 35,000 distinct CDR3 sequences, with about 30% observed a single time. From germline, CDR1 is PRHDT and CDR2 FYEKMQ (reference sequence). The CDR3 spans 13 residues. Trimming left V 0 bases short and J 6 bases short, with 8 bases between. About this clonotype: The antigen is not known.

This sequence originates from a male donor with ankylosing spondylitis. Input material: synovial fluid, either unsorted or a sorted T cell fraction (not recorded which). This sequence joins TRBV13 and TRBJ1-1, with D uncertain. CDR3 DNA sequence: TGTGCCAGCAGCTTAGGACAGCTCTCTGAAGCTTTCTTT. Protein: CASSLGQLSEAFF.